This TCR beta chain was retrieved from a study of CD8+ T cells in alopecia areata. Study background: Administration of oral tofacitinib to treated patients was at 5 to 10 mg twice daily.

It was from alopecia areata patients that lesional scalp punch biopsies and peripheral blood were collected. PBMCs, the starting material, were the source of sorted CD4+ and CD8+ T cells. Points on this clone: The antigen is unknown.

Trimming left V 0 bases short and J 1 base short, with 12 bases between. Germline CDR1 reads GTSNPN; CDR2 reads SVGIG (reference sequence). The CDR3 totals 15 residues. Regarding the study as a whole: An increase in clonality over normal scalp was evident in lesional scalp, especially alopecia totalis/universalis.

cDNA prepared by RNA extraction and subsequent reverse transcription served as the template for sequencing. Produced via immunoSEQ multiplex PCR; TCRdb's table is partial and in-frame only. The data hold about 150,000 clones, with roughly 44% observed a single time. Sequencing used CD4+ T cells sorted from blood. The V call is TRBV30, the J call TRBJ1-1, with TRBD1 as a possible D gene (6 bases). The sequence was obtained from a human donor with alopecia areata. In nucleotides, the CDR3 is TGTGCCTGGAGTGTATGGGGGGGCCAGAACACTGAAGCTTTCTTT. Translating it yields CAWSVWGGQNTEAFF. The complete variable domain, with remaining parts taken from reference TRBV30 and TRBJ1-1, reads SQTIHQWPATLVQPVGSPLSLECTVEGTSNPNLYWYRQAAGRGLQLLFYSVGIGQISSEVPQNLSASRPQDRQFILSSKKLLLSDSGFYLCAWSVWGGQNTEAFFGQGTRLTVV.